This T cell receptor beta chain was obtained from a study of technical replicates of blood from four donors. TCRdb keeps only in-frame clones here, not all; method: immunoSEQ multiplex PCR. The data hold more than 95,000 clones, with 95% observed a single time. The CDR3 totals 15 residues. CDR1 and CDR2 (germline): KGHSH, LQKENI. V lost 5 bases to trimming and J lost 1 base, with 14 bases between them. The sample holds a few counts of this clone. The receptor was isolated from a human donor in good health. The sample consisted of T cells isolated from PBMCs. The chain recombines TRBV18 with TRBJ1-1, with D uncertain. This chain's CDR3 is CASSSALHSNTEAFF. The CDR3 coding sequence is TGTGCCAGCTCATCTGCTTTACATTCGAACACTGAAGCTTTCTTT.